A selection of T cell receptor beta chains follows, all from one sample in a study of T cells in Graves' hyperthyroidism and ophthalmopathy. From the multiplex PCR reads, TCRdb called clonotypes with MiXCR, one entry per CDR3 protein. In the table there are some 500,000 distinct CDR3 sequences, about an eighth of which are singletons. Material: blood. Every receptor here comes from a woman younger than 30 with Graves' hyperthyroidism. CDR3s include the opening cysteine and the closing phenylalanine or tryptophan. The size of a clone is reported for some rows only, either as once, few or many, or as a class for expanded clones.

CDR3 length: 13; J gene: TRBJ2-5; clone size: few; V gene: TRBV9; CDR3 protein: CASSGAPEETQYF
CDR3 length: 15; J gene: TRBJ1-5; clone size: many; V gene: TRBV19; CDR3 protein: CASSWGQSSNQPQHF
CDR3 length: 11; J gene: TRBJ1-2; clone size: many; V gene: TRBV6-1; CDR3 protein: CASRHSYGYTF
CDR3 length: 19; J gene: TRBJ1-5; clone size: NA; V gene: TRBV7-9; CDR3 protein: CASSLGVGGTLNSNQPQHF
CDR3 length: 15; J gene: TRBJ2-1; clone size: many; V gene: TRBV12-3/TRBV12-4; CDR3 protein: CASSSRDYTYNEQFF
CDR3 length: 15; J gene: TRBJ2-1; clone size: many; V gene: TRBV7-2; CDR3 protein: CASSSVWSSYNEQFF
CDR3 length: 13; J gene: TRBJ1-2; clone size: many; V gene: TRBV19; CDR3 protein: CASSTGDNYGYTF
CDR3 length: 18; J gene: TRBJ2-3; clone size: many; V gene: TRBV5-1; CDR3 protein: CASSLRLASGERTDTQYF
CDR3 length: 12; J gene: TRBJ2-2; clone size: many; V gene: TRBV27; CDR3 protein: CASRSLTGELFF
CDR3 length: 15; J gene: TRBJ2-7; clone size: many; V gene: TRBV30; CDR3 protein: CAWSGGRQSTYEQYF
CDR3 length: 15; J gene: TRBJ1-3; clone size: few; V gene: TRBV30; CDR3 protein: CAWSRSSNSGNTIYF
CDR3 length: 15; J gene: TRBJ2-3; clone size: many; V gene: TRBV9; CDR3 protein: CASTPAGGGTDTQYF
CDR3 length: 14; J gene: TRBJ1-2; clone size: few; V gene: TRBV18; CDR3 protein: CASSPGQGSNGYTF
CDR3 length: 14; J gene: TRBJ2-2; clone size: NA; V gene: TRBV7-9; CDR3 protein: CATLPGGAAGELFF
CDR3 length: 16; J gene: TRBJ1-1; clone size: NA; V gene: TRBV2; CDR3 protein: CASADLDKGGDTEAFF
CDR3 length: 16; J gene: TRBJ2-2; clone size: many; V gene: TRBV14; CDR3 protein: CASSQVIRTNAGELFF
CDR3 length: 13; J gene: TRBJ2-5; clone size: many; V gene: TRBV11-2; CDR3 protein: CASSSGRRETQYF
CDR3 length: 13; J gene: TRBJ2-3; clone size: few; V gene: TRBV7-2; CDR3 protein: CASSQRAADTQYF
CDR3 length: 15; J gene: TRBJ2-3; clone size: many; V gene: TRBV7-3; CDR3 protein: CASSPTTGVGDTQYF
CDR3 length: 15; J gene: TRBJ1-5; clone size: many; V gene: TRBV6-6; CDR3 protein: CASSYSTGGNQPQHF
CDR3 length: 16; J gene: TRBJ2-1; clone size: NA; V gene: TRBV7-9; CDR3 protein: CASSLYREGPYNEQFF
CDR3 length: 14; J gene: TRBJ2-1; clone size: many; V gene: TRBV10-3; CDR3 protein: CAITRQYSYNEQFF
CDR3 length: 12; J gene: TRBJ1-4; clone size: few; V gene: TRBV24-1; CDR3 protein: CATGDRDEKLFF
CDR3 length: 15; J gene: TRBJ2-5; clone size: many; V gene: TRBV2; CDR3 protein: CASSAVGSAGETQYF
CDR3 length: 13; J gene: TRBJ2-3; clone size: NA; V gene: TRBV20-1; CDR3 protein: CSASRGTPDTQYF
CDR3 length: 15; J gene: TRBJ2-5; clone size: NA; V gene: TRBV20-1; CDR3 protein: CSAGGVAGGRETQYF
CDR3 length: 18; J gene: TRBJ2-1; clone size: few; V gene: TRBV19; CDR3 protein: CASSYLGLAGSSYNEQFF
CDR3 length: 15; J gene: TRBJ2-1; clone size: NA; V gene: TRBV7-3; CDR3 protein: CASSLTQGEYNEQFF
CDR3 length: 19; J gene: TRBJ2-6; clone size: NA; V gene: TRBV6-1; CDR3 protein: CASRVTPGTGMAGANVLTF
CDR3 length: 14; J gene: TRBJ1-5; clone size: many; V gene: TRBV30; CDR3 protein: CAWSRDRGNQPQHF
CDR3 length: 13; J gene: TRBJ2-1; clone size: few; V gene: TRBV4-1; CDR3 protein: CASRGAGVNEQFF
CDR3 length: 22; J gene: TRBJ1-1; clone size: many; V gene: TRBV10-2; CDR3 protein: CASSESTHLDRGRERVNTEAFF
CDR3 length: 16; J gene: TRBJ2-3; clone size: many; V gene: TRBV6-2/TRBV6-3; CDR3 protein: CASSTPGAGEADTQYF
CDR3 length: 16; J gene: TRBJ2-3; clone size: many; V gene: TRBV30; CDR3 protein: CAWSSGLAGATDTQYF
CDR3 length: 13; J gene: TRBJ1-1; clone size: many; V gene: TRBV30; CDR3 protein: CAWTAALNTEAFF
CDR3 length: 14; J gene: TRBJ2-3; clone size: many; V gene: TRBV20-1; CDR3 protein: CSAREVPSTDTQYF
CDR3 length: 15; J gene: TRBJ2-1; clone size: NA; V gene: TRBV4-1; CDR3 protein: CASSPRLAPYNEQFF
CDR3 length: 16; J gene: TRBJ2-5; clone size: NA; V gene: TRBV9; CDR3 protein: CASSVTLSGGGETQYF
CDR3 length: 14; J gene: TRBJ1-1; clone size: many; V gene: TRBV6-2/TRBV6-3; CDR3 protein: CASSYYSVNTEAFF
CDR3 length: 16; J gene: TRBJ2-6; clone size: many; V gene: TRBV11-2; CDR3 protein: CASTADVFSGANVLTF
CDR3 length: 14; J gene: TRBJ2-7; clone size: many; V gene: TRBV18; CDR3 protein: CASSPILAAREQYF
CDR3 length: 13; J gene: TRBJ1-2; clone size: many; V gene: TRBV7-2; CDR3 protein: CASRRGQNYGYTF
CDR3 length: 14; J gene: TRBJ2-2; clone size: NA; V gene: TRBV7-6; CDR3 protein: CASSPRGRTGELFF
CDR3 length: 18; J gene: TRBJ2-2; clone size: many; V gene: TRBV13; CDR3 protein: CASSLGTGGRTNTGELFF
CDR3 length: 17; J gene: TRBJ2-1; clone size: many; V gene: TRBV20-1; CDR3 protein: CSARDWGGSGSGNEQFF
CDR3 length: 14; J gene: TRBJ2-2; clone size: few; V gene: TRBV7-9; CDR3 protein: CASSLGPDTGELFF
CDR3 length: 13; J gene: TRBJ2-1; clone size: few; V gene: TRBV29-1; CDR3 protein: CSVVGQGSFEQFF
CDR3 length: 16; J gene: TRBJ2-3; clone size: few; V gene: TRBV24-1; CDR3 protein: CATSGLREARRDTQYF
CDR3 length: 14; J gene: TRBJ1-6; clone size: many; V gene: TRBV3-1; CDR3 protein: CASSQRRVWSPLHF
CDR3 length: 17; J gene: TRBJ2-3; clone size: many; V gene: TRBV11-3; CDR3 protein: CASSLDLPAGGLDTQYF
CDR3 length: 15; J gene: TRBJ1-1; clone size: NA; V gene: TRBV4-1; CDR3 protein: CASSQDVGQGLSAFF
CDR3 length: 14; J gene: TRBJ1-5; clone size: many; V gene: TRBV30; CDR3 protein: CAWRGQGVGQPQHF
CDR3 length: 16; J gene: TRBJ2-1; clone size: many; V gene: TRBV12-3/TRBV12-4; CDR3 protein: CASSLGAGTGYNEQFF
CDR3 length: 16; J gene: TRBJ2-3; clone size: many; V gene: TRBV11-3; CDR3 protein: CASSLEASGRSDTQYF
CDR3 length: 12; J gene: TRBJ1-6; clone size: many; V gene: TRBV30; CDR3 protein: CAWRGGGSPLHF